This entry is about one TCR beta chain. Its antigen is undetermined. The data were obtained in a study of cytomegalovirus exposure and HLA in healthy donors. Findings of the study overall: Among TCR beta chains of equal frequency, HLA-associated ones were more clonally expanded in a later analysis.

It was with 60 Vbeta and 13 Jbeta primers that the PCR ran. Generated by immunoSEQ multiplex PCR, the TCRdb table keeps only in-frame clones and is missing some. Its clone listing holds 150,000 or so clones. J was trimmed by 4 bases and V by 0 bases; bases with no gene match: 0. Germline V CDR1 and CDR2: SEHNR, FQNEAQ (reference sequence). This CDR3 is 15 amino acids long. The receptor was isolated from a woman aged 45 to 65 in good health and CMV-seronegative. The chain couples TRBV7-9 to TRBJ2-3; 11 positions match TRBD2. Sequenced input: PBMCs. CDR3 protein: CASSLASGGADTQYF. The CDR3 DNA reads as TGTGCCAGCAGCTTAGCTAGCGGGGGGGCAGATACGCAGTATTTT.